The rows below give T cell receptor beta chains drawn from one sample of a study of T cell responses to AZD1222 COVID-19 vaccine. Sequencing was performed with immunoSEQ multiplex PCR; in TCRdb, only in-frame clones are kept and a portion is missing. The sample holds 150,000 to 200,000 clones, roughly 88% seen once. The sample consisted of peripheral blood, taken on day 0 of AZD1222 vaccination. The source is an adult in good health. The CDR3 runs from the conserved cysteine through the conserved F or W. D genes are given only for firm matches. Size is omitted from some rows. Given values are once, few, many or a class for expanded clones.

NA,TRBJ1-5,14,TRBV5-1,few,CASSFGTQESPQHF,TGCGCCAGCAGCTTCGGGACACAGGAATCGCCCCAGCATTTT
TRBD2,TRBJ2-1,15,TRBV5-8,NA,CASSPPSGREDEQFF,TGTGCCAGCAGCCCTCCTAGCGGGAGAGAGGATGAGCAGTTCTTC
NA,TRBJ1-1,11,TRBV30,NA,CACLRGVKAFF,TGTGCCTGCCTCCGGGGGGTTAAAGCTTTCTTT
TRBD2,TRBJ2-1,16,TRBV11-3,NA,CASSFGGGGASDEQFF,TGTGCCAGCAGCTTCGGAGGCGGGGGGGCTAGTGATGAGCAGTTCTTC
NA,TRBJ1-2,12,TRBV28,NA,CASGGGHYGYTF,TGTGCCTCGGGAGGGGGGCACTATGGCTACACCTTC
TRBD2,TRBJ2-2,19,TRBV9,once,CASSVEEVRLAGGTGELFF,TGTGCCAGCAGCGTAGAGGAGGTTAGGCTAGCGGGAGGAACCGGGGAGCTGTTTTTT
NA,TRBJ1-5,16,TRBV7-9,NA,CASSLATIWGNQPQHF,TGTGCCAGCAGCTTAGCGACCATTTGGGGCAATCAGCCCCAGCATTTT
TRBD1,TRBJ1-2,18,TRBV27,once,CASSFGQGATHSTNGYTF,TGTGCCAGCAGTTTCGGGCAGGGGGCCACGCACTCAACTAATGGCTACACCTTC
NA,TRBJ1-4,15,TRBV3-1/TRBV3-2,NA,CASSLTGATNEKLFF,TGTGCCAGCAGTCTCACGGGAGCAACTAATGAAAAACTGTTTTTT
TRBD1,TRBJ1-5,15,TRBV4-1,NA,CASSQDPGGDQPQHF,TGCGCCAGCAGCCAAGACCCAGGGGGGGATCAGCCCCAGCATTTT
NA,TRBJ2-1,16,TRBV6-1,NA,CASSGISVEGRNEQFF,TGTGCCAGCAGTGGAATTTCAGTCGAGGGTCGCAATGAGCAGTTCTTC
NA,TRBJ2-3,15,TRBV4-3,NA,CASSQETERTDTQYF,TGCGCCAGCAGCCAAGAGACAGAGCGCACAGATACGCAGTATTTT
TRBD1,TRBJ2-5,14,TRBV6-5,NA,CASSPYRGWETQYF,TGTGCCAGCAGTCCCTACAGGGGGTGGGAGACCCAGTACTTC
TRBD1,TRBJ2-1,19,TRBV27,NA,CASSLDRGKGRREYDEQFF,TGTGCCAGCAGTTTAGACAGGGGGAAGGGGCGACGGGAGTACGATGAGCAGTTCTTC
NA,TRBJ2-1,11,TRBV7-3,NA,CASSSLNEQFF,TGTGCCAGCAGCTCCCTCAATGAGCAGTTCTTC
TRBD2,TRBJ2-2,15,TRBV28,once,CASTYSGSNTGELFF,TGTGCCAGCACCTATAGCGGGTCGAACACCGGGGAGCTGTTTTTT
NA,TRBJ1-3,15,TRBV30,NA,CAWSKGQRSGNTIYF,TGTGCCTGGTCTAAAGGACAGCGCTCTGGAAACACCATATATTTT
NA,TRBJ1-6,16,TRBV5-5,NA,CASSLAGSHYNSPLHF,TGTGCCAGCAGCTTGGCAGGGTCCCACTATAATTCACCCCTCCACTTT
TRBD1,TRBJ1-2,15,TRBV24-1,once,CATSDRTGVSSGYTF,TGTGCCACCAGTGACCGGACAGGGGTTTCTTCTGGCTACACCTTC
NA,TRBJ2-1,13,TRBV30,once,CAWSVLLQNEQFF,TGTGCCTGGAGTGTACTCCTCCAGAATGAGCAGTTCTTC
TRBD1,TRBJ1-6,15,TRBV7-8,NA,CASSPGGTTHSPLHF,TGTGCCAGCAGCCCAGGGGGGACTACACATTCACCCCTCCACTTT
TRBD2,TRBJ2-3,14,TRBV3-1/TRBV3-2,NA,CASTRMGGSDTQYF,TGTGCCAGCACAAGGATGGGGGGGTCAGATACGCAGTATTTT
NA,TRBJ1-1,14,TRBV5-8,NA,CASNIASLNTEAFF,TGTGCCAGCAACATAGCCAGCCTGAACACTGAAGCTTTCTTT
NA,TRBJ1-2,15,TRBV6-5,NA,CASSPSRNLNYGYTF,TGTGCCAGCAGCCCGTCACGTAATCTTAACTATGGCTACACCTTC
TRBD1,TRBJ2-2,17,TRBV6-1,NA,CASSEAGQGLNTGELFF,TGTGCCAGCAGTGAAGCCGGACAGGGACTGAACACCGGGGAGCTGTTTTTT
TRBD2,TRBJ2-5,14,TRBV7-9,NA,CASSVGTTQETQYF,TGTGCCAGCAGCGTTGGGACTACCCAAGAGACCCAGTACTTC
NA,TRBJ2-2,16,TRBV24-1,once,CATSDADRYNTGELFF,TGTGCCACCAGTGACGCCGACAGGTACAACACCGGGGAGCTGTTTTTT
NA,TRBJ1-2,11,TRBV5-6,NA,CASSIREGYTF,TGTGCCAGCAGCATCAGGGAGGGCTACACCTTC
NA,TRBJ1-4,14,TRBV7-9,once,CASSLGETGRQLFF,TGTGCCAGCAGCTTAGGTGAAACGGGAAGGCAACTGTTTTTT
NA,TRBJ1-3,14,TRBV7-9,NA,CASSLKVSGNTIYF,TGTGCCAGCAGCTTAAAGGTATCGGGAAACACCATATATTTT
TRBD1,TRBJ1-2,16,TRBV9,NA,CASSFPGTALNYGYTF,TGTGCCAGCAGCTTCCCCGGGACAGCGCTTAACTATGGCTACACCTTC
NA,TRBJ1-1,12,TRBV7-9,NA,CASTPGSTEAFF,TGTGCCAGCACCCCGGGGTCGACTGAAGCTTTCTTT
NA,TRBJ1-5,15,TRBV7-2,NA,CASSGTSGRLQPQHF,TGTGCCAGCAGCGGCACCTCGGGACGACTACAGCCCCAGCATTTT
NA,TRBJ1-4,12,TRBV11-2,NA,CASSLRGEKLFF,TGTGCCAGCAGCTTACGGGGGGAAAAACTGTTTTTT
NA,TRBJ2-3,13,TRBV11-3,once,CASSLASTDTQYF,TGTGCCAGCAGCTTAGCTAGCACAGATACGCAGTATTTT